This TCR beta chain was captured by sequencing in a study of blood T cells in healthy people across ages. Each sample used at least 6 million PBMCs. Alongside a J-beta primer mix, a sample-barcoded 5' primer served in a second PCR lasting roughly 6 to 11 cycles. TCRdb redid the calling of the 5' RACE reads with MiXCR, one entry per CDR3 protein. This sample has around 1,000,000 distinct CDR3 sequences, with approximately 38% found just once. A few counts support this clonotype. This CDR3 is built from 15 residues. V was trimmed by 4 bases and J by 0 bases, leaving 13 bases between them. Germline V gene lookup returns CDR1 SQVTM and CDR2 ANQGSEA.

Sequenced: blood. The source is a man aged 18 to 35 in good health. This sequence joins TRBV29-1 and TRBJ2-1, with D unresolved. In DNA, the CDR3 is TGCAGCGTTGTAGGGCAATTTAGCTCCTACAATGAGCAGTTCTTC. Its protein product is CSVVGQFSSYNEQFF.